This record concerns one T cell receptor beta chain sequence. The target antigen is unknown. The data originate from a study of OX40 agonist ivuxolimab in advanced cancers. In the study overall: Patients enrolled in dose escalation were diagnosed with hepatocellular carcinoma, melanoma, renal cell or head and neck cancer. Study-wide results and caveats: CD8+ T cells (on average) carried more expanded clones than CD4+ T cells.

Germline loops: CDR1 SGHRS, CDR2 YFSETQ. The CDR3 contains 14 residues. Trimming took off 0 bases at V and 2 bases at J, with 6 bases between the two ends. The data were produced by immunoSEQ multiplex PCR, yet TCRdb's version contains in-frame clones alone and is incomplete. The sample shows 40,000 or so clones, approximately 80% of them seen only once. V and J are TRBV5-1 and TRBJ1-5, with D perhaps TRBD1 (5 bases). Specimen: CD4+ or CD8+ T cells sorted from blood, collected in a trial of the OX40 agonist ivuxolimab. The clonotype was recovered from an adult with an advanced solid tumor such as melanoma, head and neck, liver or kidney cancer. CDR3 sequence reads: CASSLGGGNQPQHF. CDR3 in DNA: TGCGCCAGCAGCTTGGGAGGGGGCAATCAGCCCCAGCATTTT.